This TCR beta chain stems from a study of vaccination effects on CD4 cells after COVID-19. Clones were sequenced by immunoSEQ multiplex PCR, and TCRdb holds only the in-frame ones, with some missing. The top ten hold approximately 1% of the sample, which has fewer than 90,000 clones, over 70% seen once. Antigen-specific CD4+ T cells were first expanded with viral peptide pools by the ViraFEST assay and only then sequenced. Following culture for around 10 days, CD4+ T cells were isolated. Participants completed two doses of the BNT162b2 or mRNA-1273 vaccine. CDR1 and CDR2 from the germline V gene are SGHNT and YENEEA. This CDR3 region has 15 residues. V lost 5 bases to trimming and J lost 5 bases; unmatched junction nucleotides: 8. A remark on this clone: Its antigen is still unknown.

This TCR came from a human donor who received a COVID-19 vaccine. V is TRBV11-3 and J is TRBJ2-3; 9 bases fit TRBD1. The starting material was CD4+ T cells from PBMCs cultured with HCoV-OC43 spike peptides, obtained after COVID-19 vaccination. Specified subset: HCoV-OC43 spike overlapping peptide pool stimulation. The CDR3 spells CASSITGGAGDTQYF. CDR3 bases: TGTGCCAGCAGCATAACAGGGGGCGCTGGAGATACGCAGTATTTT.